This T cell receptor (beta chain) was profiled in a study of shared clonotypes between healthy human individuals. Study context: Each donor's CD8 memory used one plate, CD8 naive two, each CD4 subset three. Study-level points and caveats: Shared clonotypes across all four donors exceeded non-shared ones in generation probability.

A note on this clone: Its matching antigen is unknown.

The table came from immunoSEQ multiplex PCR; TCRdb's copy has only in-frame clones and leaves some out. The sample includes some 2.3 million clones, over 90% seen only once; the top ten take under 0.45%. Trimming removed 6 bases from V and 4 bases from J, with 10 bases in between. There are 13 residues in the CDR3. Germline loops: CDR1 SNHLY, CDR2 FYNNEI. The chain has TRBV2 and TRBJ1-5; possibly TRBD1 for D (6 bases). The receptor comes from a man aged 18-30 years in good health. Some clones in this sample may be carry-over from other donors' samples. The sequenced sample was naive CD4+ T cells from PBMCs. Subset in this sample: CD45RA+ positively selected. The CDR3 nucleotides are TGTGCCAGCAGCAGGACAGTTAATCAGCCCCAGCATTTT. This sequence encodes CASSRTVNQPQHF.